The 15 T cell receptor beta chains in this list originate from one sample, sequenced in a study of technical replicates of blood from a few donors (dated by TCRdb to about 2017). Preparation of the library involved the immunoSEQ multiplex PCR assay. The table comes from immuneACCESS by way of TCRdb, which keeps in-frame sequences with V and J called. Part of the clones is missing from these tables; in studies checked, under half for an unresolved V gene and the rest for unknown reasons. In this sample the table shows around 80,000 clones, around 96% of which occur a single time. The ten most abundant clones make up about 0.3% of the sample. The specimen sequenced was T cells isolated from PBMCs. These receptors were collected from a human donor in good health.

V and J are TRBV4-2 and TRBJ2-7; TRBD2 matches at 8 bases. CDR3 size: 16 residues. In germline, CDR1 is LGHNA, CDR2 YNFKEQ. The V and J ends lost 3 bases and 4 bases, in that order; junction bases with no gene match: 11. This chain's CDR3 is CASSQASGRTLYEQYF. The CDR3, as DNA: TGTGCCAGCAGCCAGGCTAGCGGGCGGACTCTTTACGAGCAGTACTTC.

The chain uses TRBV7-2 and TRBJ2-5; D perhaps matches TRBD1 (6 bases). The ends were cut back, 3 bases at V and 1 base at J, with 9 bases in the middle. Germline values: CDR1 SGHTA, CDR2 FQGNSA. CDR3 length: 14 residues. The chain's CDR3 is CASSFQGSQETQYF. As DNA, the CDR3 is TGTGCCAGCAGCTTCCAGGGGTCCCAAGAGACCCAGTACTTC.

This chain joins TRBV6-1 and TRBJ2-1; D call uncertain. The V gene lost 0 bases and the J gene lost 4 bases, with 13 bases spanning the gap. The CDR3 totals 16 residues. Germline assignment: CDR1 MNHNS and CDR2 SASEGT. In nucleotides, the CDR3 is TGTGCCAGCAGTGAAGCAACCCTGGGCTCGTACAATGAGCAGTTCTTC. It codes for CASSEATLGSYNEQFF.

In DNA, the CDR3 is TGTGCCAGCAGCCTCGGACTAGCGGGAGGGCCCCAGTTCTTC. This gives the protein CASSLGLAGGPQFF. The genes are TRBV27 and TRBJ2-1; 15 positions match TRBD2. This CDR3 comprises 14 residues. Germline CDR1 reads MNHEY; CDR2 reads SMNVEV (reference sequence). J gave up 13 bases and V 6 bases, and 7 bases lay outside the gene matches.

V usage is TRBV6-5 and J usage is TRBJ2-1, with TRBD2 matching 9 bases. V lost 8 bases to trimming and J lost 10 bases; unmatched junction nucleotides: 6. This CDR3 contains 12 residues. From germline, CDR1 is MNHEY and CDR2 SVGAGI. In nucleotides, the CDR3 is TGTGCCAGCTCGGGGACTAGCCCAGAGCAGTTCTTC. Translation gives CASSGTSPEQFF.

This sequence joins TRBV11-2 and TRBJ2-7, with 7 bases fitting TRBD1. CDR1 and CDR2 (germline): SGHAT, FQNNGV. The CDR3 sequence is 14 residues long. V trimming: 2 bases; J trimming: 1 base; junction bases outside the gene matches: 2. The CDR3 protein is CASSLLRGSYEQYF. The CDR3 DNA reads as TGTGCCAGCAGCTTACTCAGGGGGTCCTACGAGCAGTACTTC.

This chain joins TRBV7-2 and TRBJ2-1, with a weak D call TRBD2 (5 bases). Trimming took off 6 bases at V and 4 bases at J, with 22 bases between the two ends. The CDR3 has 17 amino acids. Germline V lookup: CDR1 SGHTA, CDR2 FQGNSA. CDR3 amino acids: CASSSPRSPGFYNEQFF. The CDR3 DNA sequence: TGTGCCAGCAGTTCACCTCGATCCCCGGGGTTTTACAATGAGCAGTTCTTC.

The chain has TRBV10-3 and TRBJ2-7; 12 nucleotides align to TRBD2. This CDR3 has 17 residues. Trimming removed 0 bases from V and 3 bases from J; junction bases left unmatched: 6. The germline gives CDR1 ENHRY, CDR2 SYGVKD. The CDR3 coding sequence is TGTGCCATCAGTGAGTCGACGGAGACTAGCGGGAGCTACGAGCAGTACTTC. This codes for CAISESTETSGSYEQYF.

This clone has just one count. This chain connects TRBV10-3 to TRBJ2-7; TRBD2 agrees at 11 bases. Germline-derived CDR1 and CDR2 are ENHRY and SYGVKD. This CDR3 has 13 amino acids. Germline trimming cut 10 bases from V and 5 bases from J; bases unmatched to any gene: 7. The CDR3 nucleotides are TGTGCCACGAGTAGCGGGAGGGACCACGAGCAGTACTTC. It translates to CATSSGRDHEQYF.

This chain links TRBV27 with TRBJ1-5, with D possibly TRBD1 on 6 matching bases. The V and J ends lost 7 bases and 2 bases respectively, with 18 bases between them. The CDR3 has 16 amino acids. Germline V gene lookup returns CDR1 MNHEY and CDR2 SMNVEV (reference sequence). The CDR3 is CASTSQGNLGNQPQHF. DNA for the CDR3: TGTGCCAGCACCTCCCAGGGGAACCTTGGCAATCAGCCCCAGCATTTT.

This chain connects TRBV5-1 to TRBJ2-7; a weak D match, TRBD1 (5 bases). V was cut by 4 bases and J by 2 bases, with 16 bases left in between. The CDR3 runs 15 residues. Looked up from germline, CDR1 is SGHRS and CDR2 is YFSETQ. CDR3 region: CASSLPKTEAYEQYF. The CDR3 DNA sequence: TGCGCCAGCAGCCTACCCAAGACAGAGGCCTACGAGCAGTACTTC.

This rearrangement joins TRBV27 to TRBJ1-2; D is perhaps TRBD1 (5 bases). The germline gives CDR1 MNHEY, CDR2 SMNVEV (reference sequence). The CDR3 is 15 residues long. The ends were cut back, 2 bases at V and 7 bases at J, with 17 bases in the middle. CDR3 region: CASSLVHSREVGYTF. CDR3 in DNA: TGTGCCAGCAGTTTAGTTCATAGCAGGGAGGTTGGCTACACCTTC.

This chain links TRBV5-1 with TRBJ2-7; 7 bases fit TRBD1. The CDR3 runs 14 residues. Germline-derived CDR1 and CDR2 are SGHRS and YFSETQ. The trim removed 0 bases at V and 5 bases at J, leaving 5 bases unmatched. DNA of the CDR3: TGCGCCAGCAGCTTGGTAGGGGGCGCGGACGAGCAGTACTTC. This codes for CASSLVGGADEQYF.

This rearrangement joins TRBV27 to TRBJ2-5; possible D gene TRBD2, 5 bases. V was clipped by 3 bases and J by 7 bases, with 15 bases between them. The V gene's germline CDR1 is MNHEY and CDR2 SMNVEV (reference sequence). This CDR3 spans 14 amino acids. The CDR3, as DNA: TGTGCCAGCAGTTTCCCCGGGTCTGGAGGGACCCAGTACTTC. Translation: CASSFPGSGGTQYF.

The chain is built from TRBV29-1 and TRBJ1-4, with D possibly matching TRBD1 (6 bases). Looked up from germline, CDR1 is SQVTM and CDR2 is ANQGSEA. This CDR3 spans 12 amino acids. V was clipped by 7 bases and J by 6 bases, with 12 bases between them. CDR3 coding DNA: TGCAGCGCAAGACAGGACTATGAAAAACTGTTTTTT. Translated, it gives CSARQDYEKLFF.